This T cell receptor (beta chain) came from a study of T-cell reconstitution after alpha-beta-depleted transplantation in children. This clonotype was detected a few times. Researchers prepared the TCRbeta library using unique molecular identifiers, the study reports. TCRdb re-derived calls from the PCR reads in MiXCR, one entry per CDR3 protein. The sample contains hundreds of thousands of distinct CDR3 sequences, approximately 30% of which appear only once. CDR3 length: 15 amino acids. CDR1 is SGHTA, CDR2 FQGTGA, per germline. Trimming cost V 5 bases and J 7 bases, with 17 bases left between them. The sample was PBMCs from the stem cell graft donor, taken from the stem cell graft. J is TRBJ2-2 and V is TRBV7-3; D unclear. This TCR came from a human donor who donated a stem cell graft to a child with aplastic anemia. The CDR3 protein is CASSPLGVGGGELFF. The CDR3 DNA follows: TGTGCCAGCAGCCCCCTTGGGGTCGGTGGCGGGGAGCTGTTTTTT.